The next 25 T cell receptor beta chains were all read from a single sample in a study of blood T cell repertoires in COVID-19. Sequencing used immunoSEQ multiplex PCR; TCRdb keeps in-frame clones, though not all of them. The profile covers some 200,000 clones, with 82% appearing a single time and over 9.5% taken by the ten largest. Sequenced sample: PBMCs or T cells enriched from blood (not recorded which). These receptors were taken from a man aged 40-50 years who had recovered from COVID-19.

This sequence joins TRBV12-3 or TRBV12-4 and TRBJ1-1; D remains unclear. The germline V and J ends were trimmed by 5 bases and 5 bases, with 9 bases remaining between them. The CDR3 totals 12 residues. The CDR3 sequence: CASSPVLTEAFF. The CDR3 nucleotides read TGTGCCAGCAGTCCCGTCCTGACTGAAGCTTTCTTT.

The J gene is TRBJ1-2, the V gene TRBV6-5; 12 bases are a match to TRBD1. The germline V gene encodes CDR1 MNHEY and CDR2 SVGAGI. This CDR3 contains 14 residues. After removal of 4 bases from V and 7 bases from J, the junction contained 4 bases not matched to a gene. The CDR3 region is CASSSGQGAVGYTF. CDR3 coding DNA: TGTGCCAGCAGTTCGGGACAGGGGGCTGTTGGCTACACCTTC.

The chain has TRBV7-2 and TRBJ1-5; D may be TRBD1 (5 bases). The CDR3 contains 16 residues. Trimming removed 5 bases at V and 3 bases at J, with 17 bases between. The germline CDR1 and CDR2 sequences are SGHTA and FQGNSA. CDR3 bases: TGTGCCAGCAGCCAAGGGGCTATCTATAACAATCAGCCCCAGCATTTT. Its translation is CASSQGAIYNNQPQHF.

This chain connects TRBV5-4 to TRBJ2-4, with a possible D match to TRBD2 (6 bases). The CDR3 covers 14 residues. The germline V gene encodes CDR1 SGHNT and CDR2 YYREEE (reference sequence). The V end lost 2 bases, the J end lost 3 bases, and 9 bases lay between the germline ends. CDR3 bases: TGTGCCAGCAGCTTCGGACTAAACAAAAACATTCAGTACTTC. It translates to CASSFGLNKNIQYF.

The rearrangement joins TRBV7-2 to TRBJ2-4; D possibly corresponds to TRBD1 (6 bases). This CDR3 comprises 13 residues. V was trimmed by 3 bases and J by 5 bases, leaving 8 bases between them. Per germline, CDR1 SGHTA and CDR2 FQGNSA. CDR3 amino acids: CASSLRTENIQYF. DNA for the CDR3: TGTGCCAGCAGCTTGAGGACAGAAAACATTCAGTACTTC.

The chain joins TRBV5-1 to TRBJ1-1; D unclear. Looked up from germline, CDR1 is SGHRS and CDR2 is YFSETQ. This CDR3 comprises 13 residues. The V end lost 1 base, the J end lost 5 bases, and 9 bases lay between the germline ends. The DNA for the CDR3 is TGCGCCAGCAGCTTGAATTCAGGAACTGAAGCTTTCTTT. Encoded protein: CASSLNSGTEAFF.

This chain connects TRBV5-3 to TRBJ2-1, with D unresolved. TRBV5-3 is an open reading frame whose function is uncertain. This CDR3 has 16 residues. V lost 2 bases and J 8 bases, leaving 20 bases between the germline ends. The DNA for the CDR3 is TGTGCCAGAAGCTTCTTTTCTCCCTCGAGATGGTATGAGCAGTTCTTC. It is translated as CARSFFSPSRWYEQFF.

CDR3 nucleotides: TGTGCCAGCAGTTACTTAGATTACAATGAGCAGTTCTTC. Its translation: CASSYLDYNEQFF. The gene calls are TRBV6-2 or TRBV6-3 and TRBJ2-1, with D uncertain. The length of the CDR3 is 13 residues. In germline, CDR1 is MNHEY, CDR2 SVGEGT. V was trimmed by 1 base and J by 4 bases, leaving 5 bases between them.

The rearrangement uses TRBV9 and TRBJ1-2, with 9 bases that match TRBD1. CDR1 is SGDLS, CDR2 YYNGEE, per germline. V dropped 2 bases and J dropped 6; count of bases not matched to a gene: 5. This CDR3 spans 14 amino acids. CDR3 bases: TGTGCCAGCAGCGTGTCACGGACAGGGGATGGCTACACCTTC. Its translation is CASSVSRTGDGYTF.

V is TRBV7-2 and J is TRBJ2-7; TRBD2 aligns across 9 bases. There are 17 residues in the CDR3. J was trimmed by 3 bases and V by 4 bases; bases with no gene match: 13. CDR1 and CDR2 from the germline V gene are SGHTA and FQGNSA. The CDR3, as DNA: TGTGCCAGCAGCTCCCTCGGGGGAGCGGGAGGTGTCTACGAGCAGTACTTC. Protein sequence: CASSSLGGAGGVYEQYF. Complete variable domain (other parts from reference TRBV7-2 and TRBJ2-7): GAGVSQSPSNKVTEKGKDVELRCDPISGHTALYWYRQSLGQGLEFLIYFQGNSAPDKSGLPSDRFSAERTGGSVSTLTIQRTQQEDSAVYLCASSSLGGAGGVYEQYFGPGTRLTVT.

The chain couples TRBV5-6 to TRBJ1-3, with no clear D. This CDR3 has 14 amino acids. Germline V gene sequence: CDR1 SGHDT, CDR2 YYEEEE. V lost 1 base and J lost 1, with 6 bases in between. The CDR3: CASSLYSSGNTIYF. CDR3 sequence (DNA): TGTGCCAGCAGCTTGTACAGTTCTGGAAACACCATATATTTT.

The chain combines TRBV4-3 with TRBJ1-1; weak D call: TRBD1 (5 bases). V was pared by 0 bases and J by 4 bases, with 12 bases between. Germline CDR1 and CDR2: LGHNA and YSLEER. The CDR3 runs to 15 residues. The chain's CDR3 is CASSQDNTGGTEAFF. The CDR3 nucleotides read TGCGCCAGCAGCCAAGATAATACGGGGGGCACTGAAGCTTTCTTT.

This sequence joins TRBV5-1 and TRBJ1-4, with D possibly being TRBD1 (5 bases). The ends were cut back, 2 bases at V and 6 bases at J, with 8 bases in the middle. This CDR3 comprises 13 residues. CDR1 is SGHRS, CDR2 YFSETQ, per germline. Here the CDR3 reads CASSFGGDEKLFF. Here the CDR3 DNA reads TGCGCCAGCAGCTTCGGAGGGGATGAAAAACTGTTTTTT.

This CDR3 reads CASARDSSTDTQYF. The CDR3 DNA sequence: TGCGCCAGTGCGAGGGACAGTTCCACAGATACGCAGTATTTT. The chain recombines TRBV10-1 with TRBJ2-3; 7 nucleotides line up with TRBD1. This CDR3 has 14 residues. V trimming: 9 bases; J trimming: 2 bases; junction bases outside the gene matches: 8. Germline CDR1 reads WNHNN; CDR2 reads SYGVQD (reference sequence).

The CDR3 nucleotides are TGTGCCAGCAGTTCAGAGGGACAGGGAATTCAGCCCCAGCATTTT. This codes for CASSSEGQGIQPQHF. The genes are TRBV28 and TRBJ1-5, with 9 bases aligning to TRBD1. The CDR3 contains 15 residues. The V gene end was trimmed by 4 bases and the J gene end by 6 bases; junction bases not matched to a gene: 7. Germline V gene lookup returns CDR1 MDHEN and CDR2 SYDVKM.

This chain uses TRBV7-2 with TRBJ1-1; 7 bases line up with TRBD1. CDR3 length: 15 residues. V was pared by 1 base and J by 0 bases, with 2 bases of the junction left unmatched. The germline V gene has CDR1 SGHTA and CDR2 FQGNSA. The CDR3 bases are TGTGCCAGCAGCTTAGGGACAGGCTTGAACACTGAAGCTTTCTTT. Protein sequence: CASSLGTGLNTEAFF.

CDR3 loop: CAWIGGPEPDTQYF. The CDR3 DNA sequence: TGTGCCTGGATAGGCGGGCCGGAACCGGATACGCAGTATTTT. The chain carries TRBV30 and TRBJ2-3; a weak D match, TRBD2 (5 bases). CDR1 and CDR2 (germline): GTSNPN, SVGIG (reference sequence). V was clipped by 4 bases and J by 6 bases, with 17 bases between them. The CDR3 length is 14 residues.

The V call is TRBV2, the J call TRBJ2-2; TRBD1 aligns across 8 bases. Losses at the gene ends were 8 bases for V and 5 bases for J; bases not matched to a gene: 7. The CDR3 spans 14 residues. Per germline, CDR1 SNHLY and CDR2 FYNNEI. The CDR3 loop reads CASVTGEMTGELFF. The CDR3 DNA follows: TGTGCCAGCGTGACAGGGGAAATGACCGGGGAGCTGTTTTTT.

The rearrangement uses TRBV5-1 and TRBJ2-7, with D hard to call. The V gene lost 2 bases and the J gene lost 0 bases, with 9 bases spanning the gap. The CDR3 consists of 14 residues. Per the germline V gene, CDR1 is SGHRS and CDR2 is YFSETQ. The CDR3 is CASSLNSNSYEQYF. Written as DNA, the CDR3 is TGCGCCAGCAGCTTAAATAGTAACTCCTACGAGCAGTACTTC.

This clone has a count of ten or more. CDR3 sequence: CSAYGGGDEQFF. As DNA, the CDR3 is TGCAGCGCCTACGGAGGGGGGGATGAGCAGTTCTTC. V usage is TRBV29-1 and J usage is TRBJ2-1; possible D gene TRBD2, 7 bases. V lost 7 bases and J 8 bases, leaving 15 bases between the germline ends. The CDR3 loop spans 12 amino acids. Germline CDR1 reads SQVTM; CDR2 reads ANQGSEA.

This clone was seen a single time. In DNA form, the CDR3 reads TGTGCCAGCAGCTTTCTCCCCAGCTCTGGAAACACCATATATTTT. Its translation: CASSFLPSSGNTIYF. V usage is TRBV7-9 and J usage is TRBJ1-3; D unclear. The CDR3 covers 15 residues. V lost 3 bases and J lost 0, with 9 bases in between. The germline V gene has CDR1 SEHNR and CDR2 FQNEAQ (reference sequence).

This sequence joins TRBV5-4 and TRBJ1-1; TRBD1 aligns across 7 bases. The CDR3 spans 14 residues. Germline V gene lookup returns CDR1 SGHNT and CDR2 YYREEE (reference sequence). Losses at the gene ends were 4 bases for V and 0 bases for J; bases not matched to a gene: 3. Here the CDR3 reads CASSKTGMNTEAFF. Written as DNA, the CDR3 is TGTGCCAGCAGCAAGACAGGGATGAACACTGAAGCTTTCTTT. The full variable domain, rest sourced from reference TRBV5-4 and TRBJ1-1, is ETGVTQSPTHLIKTRGQQVTLRCSSQSGHNTVSWYQQALGQGPQFIFQYYREEENGRGNFPPRFSGLQFPNYSSELNVNALELDDSALYLCASSKTGMNTEAFFGQGTRLTVV.

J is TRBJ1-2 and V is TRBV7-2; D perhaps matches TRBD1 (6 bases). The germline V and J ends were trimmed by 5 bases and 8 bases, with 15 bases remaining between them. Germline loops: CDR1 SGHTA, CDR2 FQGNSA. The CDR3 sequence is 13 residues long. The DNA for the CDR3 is TGTGCCAGCAGCCAAACGACAGGTTTCGGCTACACCTTC. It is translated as CASSQTTGFGYTF.

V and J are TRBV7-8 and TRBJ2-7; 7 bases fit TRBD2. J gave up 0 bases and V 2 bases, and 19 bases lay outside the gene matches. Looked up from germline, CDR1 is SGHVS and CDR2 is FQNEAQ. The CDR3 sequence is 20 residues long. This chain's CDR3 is CASSLRRGSSFGASSYEQYF. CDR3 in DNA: TGTGCCAGCAGCTTACGGCGCGGGAGTAGTTTCGGGGCGAGCTCCTACGAGCAGTACTTC.

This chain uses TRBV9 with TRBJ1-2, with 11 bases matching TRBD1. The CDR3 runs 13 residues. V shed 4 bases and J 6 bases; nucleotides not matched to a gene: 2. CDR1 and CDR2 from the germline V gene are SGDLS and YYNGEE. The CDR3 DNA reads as TGTGCCAGCAGCTCGGGACAGGGGGATGGCTACACCTTC. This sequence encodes CASSSGQGDGYTF.